This T cell receptor beta chain was sequenced in a study of shared clonotypes between healthy human individuals. Study context: Plates per donor: three CD4 naive, three CD4 memory, two CD8 naive, one CD8 memory.

V was clipped by 5 bases and J by 2 bases, with 13 bases between them. Germline CDR1 and CDR2: SNHLY and FYNNEI. The CDR3 loop spans 15 amino acids. Those who donated, Caucasian adults without exception, all lived in Nashville, Tennessee. As to this clone: What it binds is unknown.

In the authors' methods: ImmunoSEQ yielded junction-only sequences lacking quality scores, so filtering differed. Generated by immunoSEQ multiplex PCR, the TCRdb table keeps only in-frame clones and is missing some. For V, J and clone size, that table is used; D and trimming come from the DNA. This sample has around 1.4 million clones; about 98.5% occur once, and the top ten carry 0.36%. Study observations and caveats: When naive CD4 clonotypes were compared across several donors, approximately 5% were shared.

The source is a man aged 30-40 years in good health. Sequenced: naive CD4+ T cells sorted from blood. Documented subset: CD45RA+ positively selected. V usage is TRBV2 and J usage is TRBJ2-1; tentative D call: TRBD1 (5 bases). The CDR3 bases are TGTGCCAGCAGTAAACAGGTATCCACCTACAATGAGCAGTTCTTC. This translates into CASSKQVSTYNEQFF.